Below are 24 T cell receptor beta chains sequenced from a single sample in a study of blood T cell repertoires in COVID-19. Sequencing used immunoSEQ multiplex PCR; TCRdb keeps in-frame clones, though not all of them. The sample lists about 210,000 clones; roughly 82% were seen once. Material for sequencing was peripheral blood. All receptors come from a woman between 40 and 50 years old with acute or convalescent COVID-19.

The CDR3 is CASSSRDRDIQYF. CDR3 in DNA: TGTGCCAGCAGCTCCCGGGACAGGGACATTCAGTACTTC. V gene TRBV7-2 combines with J gene TRBJ2-4, with TRBD1 identical over 9 bases. Germline assignment: CDR1 SGHTA and CDR2 FQGNSA. Trimming at V came to 4 bases and at J to 8 bases, leaving 3 bases not matched to a gene. The CDR3 runs to 13 residues.

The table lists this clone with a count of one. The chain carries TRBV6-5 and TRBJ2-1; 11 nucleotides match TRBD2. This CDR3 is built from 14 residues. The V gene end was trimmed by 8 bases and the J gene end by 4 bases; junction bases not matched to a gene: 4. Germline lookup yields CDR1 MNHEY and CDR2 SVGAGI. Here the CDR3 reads CASWGLAEYNEQFF. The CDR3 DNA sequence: TGTGCCAGCTGGGGACTAGCGGAATACAATGAGCAGTTCTTC.

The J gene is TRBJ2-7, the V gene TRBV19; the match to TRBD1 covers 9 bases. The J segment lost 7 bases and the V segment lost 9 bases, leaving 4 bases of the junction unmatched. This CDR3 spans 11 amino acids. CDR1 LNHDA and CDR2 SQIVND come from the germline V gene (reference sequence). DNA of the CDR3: TGTGCCAGCGGACAGGGGTTTGAGCAGTACTTC. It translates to CASGQGFEQYF.

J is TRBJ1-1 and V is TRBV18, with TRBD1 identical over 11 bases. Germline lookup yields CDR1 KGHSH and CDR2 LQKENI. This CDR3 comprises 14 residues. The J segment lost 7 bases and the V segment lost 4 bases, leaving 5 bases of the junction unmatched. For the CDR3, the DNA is TGTGCCAGCTCACTTGGGACAGGGGGTGGTGAAGCTTTCTTT. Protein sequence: CASSLGTGGGEAFF.

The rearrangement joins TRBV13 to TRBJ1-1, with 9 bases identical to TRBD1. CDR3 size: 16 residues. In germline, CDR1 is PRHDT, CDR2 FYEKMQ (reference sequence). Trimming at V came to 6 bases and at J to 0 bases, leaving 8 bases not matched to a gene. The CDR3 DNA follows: TGTGCCAGCAGACGCGGGACAGGGACATTGAACACTGAAGCTTTCTTT. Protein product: CASRRGTGTLNTEAFF. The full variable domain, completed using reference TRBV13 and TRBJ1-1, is AAGVIQSPRHLIKEKRETATLKCYPIPRHDTVYWYQQGPGQDPQFLISFYEKMQSDKGSIPDRFSAQQFSDYHSELNMSSLELGDSALYFCASRRGTGTLNTEAFFGQGTRLTVV.

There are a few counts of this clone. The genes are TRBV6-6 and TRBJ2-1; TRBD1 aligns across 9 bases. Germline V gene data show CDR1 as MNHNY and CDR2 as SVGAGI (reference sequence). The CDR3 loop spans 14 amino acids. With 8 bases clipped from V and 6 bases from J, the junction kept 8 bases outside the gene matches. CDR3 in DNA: TGTGCCAGCTGTCCCGGGACAGGGCTCAATGAGCAGTTCTTC. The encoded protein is CASCPGTGLNEQFF.

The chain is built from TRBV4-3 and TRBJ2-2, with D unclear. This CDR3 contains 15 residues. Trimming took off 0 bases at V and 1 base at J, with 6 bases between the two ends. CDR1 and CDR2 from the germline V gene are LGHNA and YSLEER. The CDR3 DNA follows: TGCGCCAGCAGCCAAGAGGCACGGAACACCGGGGAGCTGTTTTTT. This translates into CASSQEARNTGELFF.

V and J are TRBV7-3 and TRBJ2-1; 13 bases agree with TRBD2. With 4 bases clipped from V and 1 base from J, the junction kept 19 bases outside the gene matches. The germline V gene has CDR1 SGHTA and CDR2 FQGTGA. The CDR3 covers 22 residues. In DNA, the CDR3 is TGTGCCAGCAGCTCAAGAGCCCCCTCGGGACTAGCGGGGATGAGGTCCTACAATGAGCAGTTCTTC. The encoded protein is CASSSRAPSGLAGMRSYNEQFF.

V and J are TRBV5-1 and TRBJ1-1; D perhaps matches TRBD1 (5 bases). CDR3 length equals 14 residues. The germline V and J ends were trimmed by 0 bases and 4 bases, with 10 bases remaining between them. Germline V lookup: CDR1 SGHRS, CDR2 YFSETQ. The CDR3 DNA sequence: TGCGCCAGCAGCTTGGGGGGCAGCCCCACTGAAGCTTTCTTT. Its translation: CASSLGGSPTEAFF.

CDR3: CSVQRAGSKSTEAFF. The DNA for the CDR3 is TGCAGCGTCCAGCGGGCGGGGAGTAAAAGCACTGAAGCTTTCTTT. The chain couples TRBV29-1 to TRBJ1-1; D not certain. V shed 6 bases and J shed 4 bases, with 21 bases lying between them. CDR1 and CDR2 from the germline V gene are SQVTM and ANQGSEA. The CDR3 sequence is 15 residues long.

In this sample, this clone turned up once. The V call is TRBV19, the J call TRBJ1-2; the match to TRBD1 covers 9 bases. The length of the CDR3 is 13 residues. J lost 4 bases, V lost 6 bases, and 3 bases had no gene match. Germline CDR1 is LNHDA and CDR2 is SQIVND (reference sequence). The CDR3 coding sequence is TGTGCCAGTAGAAAACAGGGGGCCTATGGCTACACCTTC. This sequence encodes CASRKQGAYGYTF.

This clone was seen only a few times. The CDR3 here is CASIPRNRGLGYTF. CDR3 nucleotides: TGTGCCAGTATTCCTCGGAACAGGGGGCTTGGCTACACCTTC. The gene calls are TRBV19 and TRBJ1-2; 9 nucleotides match TRBD1. The CDR3 is 14 residues long. Germline assignment: CDR1 LNHDA and CDR2 SQIVND (reference sequence). Losses at the gene ends were 7 bases for V and 7 bases for J; bases not matched to a gene: 10.

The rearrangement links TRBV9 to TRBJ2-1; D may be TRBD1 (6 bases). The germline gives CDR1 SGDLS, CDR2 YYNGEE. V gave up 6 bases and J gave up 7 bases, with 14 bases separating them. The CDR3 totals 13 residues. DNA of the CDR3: TGTGCCAGCACCGCACAGGGTCTGAATGAGCAGTTCTTC. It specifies CASTAQGLNEQFF.

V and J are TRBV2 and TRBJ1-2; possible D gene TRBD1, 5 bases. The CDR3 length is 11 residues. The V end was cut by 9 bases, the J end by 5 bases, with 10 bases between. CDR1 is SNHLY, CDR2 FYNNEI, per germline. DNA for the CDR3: TGTGCCAGGGGACTCTCTTATGGCTACACCTTC. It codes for CARGLSYGYTF.

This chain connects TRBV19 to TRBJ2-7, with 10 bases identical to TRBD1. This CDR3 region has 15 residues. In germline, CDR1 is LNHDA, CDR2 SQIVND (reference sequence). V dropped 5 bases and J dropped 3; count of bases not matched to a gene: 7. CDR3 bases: TGTGCCAGTAGTCTCGGGACAGGGGTGAACTACGAGCAGTACTTC. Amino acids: CASSLGTGVNYEQYF.

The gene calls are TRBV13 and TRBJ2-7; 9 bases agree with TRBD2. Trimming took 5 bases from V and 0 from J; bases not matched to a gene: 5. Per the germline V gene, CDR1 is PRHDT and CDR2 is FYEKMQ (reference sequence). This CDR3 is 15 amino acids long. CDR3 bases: TGTGCCAGCAGCACAGCGGGGGGCCACTCCTACGAGCAGTACTTC. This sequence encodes CASSTAGGHSYEQYF.

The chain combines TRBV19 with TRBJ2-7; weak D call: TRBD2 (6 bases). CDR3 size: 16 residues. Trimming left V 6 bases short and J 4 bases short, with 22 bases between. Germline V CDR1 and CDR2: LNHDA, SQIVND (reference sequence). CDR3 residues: CASSTMHGGFFYEQYF. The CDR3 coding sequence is TGTGCCAGTAGCACCATGCACGGGGGTTTCTTTTACGAGCAGTACTTC.

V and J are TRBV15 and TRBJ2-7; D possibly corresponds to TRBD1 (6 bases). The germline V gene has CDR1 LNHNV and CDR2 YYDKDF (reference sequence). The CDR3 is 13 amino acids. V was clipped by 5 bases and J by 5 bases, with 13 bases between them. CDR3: CATSLDRRHEQYF. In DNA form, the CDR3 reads TGTGCCACCAGCCTCGACAGGCGTCACGAGCAGTACTTC.

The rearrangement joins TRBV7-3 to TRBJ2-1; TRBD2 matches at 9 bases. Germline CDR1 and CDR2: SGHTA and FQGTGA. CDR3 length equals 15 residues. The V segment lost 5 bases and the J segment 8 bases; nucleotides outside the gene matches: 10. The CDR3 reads CASSQSPGLAYEQFF. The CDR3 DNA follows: TGTGCCAGCAGCCAATCCCCGGGACTAGCTTATGAGCAGTTCTTC.

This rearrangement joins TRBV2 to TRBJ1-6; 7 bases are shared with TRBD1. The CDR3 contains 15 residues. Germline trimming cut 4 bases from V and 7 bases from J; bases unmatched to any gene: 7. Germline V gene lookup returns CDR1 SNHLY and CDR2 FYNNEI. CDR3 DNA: TGTGCCAGCAGTGCACTGGGACAGCTCAATTCACCCCTCCACTTT. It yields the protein CASSALGQLNSPLHF.

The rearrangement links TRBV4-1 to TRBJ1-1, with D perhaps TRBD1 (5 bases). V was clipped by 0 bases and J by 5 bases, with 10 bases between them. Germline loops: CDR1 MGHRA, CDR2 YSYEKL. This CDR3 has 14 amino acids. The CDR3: CASSQDSRATEAFF. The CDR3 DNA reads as TGCGCCAGCAGCCAAGATTCCAGGGCGACTGAAGCTTTCTTT.

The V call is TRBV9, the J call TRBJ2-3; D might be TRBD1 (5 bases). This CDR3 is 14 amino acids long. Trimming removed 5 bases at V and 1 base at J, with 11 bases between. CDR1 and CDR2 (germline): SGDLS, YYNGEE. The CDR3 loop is CASRQGTGTDTQYF. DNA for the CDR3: TGTGCCAGCAGGCAGGGTACGGGCACAGATACGCAGTATTTT.

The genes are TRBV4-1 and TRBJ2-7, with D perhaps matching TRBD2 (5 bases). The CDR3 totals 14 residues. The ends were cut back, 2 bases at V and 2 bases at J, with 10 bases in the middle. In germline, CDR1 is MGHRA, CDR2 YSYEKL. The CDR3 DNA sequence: TGCGCCAGCAGCCAATGGCTAGCCCCCTACGAGCAGTACTTC. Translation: CASSQWLAPYEQYF.

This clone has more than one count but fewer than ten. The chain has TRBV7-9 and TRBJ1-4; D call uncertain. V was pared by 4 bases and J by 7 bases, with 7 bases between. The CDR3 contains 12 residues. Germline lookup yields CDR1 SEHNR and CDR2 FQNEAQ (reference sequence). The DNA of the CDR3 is TGTGCCAGCAGCTCCTCGGGTGAAAAACTGTTTTTT. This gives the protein CASSSSGEKLFF.